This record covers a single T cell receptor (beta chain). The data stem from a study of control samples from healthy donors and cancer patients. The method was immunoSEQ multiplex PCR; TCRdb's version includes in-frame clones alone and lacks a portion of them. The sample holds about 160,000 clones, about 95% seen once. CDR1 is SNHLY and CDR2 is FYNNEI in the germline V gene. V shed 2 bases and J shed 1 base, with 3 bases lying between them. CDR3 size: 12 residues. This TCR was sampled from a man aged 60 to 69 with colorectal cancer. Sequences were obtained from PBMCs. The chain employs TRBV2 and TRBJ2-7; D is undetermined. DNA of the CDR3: TGTGCCAGCAGTGAACAGTCCTACGAGCAGTACTTC. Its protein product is CASSEQSYEQYF.